This passage covers 25 T cell receptor beta chains from one sample sequenced in a study of cytomegalovirus exposure and HLA in healthy donors. Researchers ran the PCR with 60 Vbeta and 13 Jbeta primers. The method was immunoSEQ multiplex PCR; TCRdb's version includes in-frame clones alone and lacks a portion of them. The data show 150,000 to 200,000 clones, with 84% seen just once and 5% to 7.5% held by the top ten. Sequencing input: PBMCs. The receptors were sampled from a man in his forties or fifties in good health and CMV-seropositive.

V gene TRBV11-3 combines with J gene TRBJ2-3; perhaps TRBD2 as D (5 bases). Trimming shortened V by 7 bases and J by 3 bases, and 14 bases separated the two germline ends. From germline, CDR1 is SGHNT and CDR2 YENEEA. The CDR3 sequence is 14 residues long. The CDR3, as DNA: TGTGCCAGCACAACTAGGGAAAGGACAGATACGCAGTATTTT. Residues: CASTTRERTDTQYF.

The chain combines TRBV28 with TRBJ1-2, with 9 bases fitting TRBD1. CDR1 MDHEN and CDR2 SYDVKM come from the germline V gene. There are 16 residues in the CDR3. J gave up 1 base and V 4 bases, and 7 bases lay outside the gene matches. CDR3 loop: CASSSLRDRDNYGYTF. For the CDR3, the DNA is TGTGCCAGCAGTTCCCTCCGGGACAGGGATAACTATGGCTACACCTTC.

The rearrangement joins TRBV6-5 to TRBJ2-3, with unresolved D. V lost 4 bases, J lost 2 bases, and 10 bases lay in between. This CDR3 contains 14 residues. Germline V CDR1 and CDR2: MNHEY, SVGAGI. DNA of the CDR3: TGTGCCAGCAGTTTGTATGGCCTCACAGATACGCAGTATTTT. It codes for CASSLYGLTDTQYF.

CDR3 in amino acids: CASSPDRNYGYTF. CDR3 nucleotide sequence: TGTGCCAGCAGCCCAGACAGGAACTATGGCTACACCTTC. The chain employs TRBV7-9 and TRBJ1-2; tentative D call: TRBD1 (6 bases). This CDR3 region has 13 residues. Germline-derived CDR1 and CDR2 are SEHNR and FQNEAQ (reference sequence). Trimming shortened V by 5 bases and J by 2 bases, and 9 bases separated the two germline ends.

This sequence joins TRBV7-2 and TRBJ2-7; D gene ambiguous. Per germline, CDR1 SGHTA and CDR2 FQGNSA. CDR3 size: 14 residues. V dropped 1 base and J dropped 3 bases, with 10 bases sitting between them. The CDR3 DNA follows: TGTGCCAGCAGCTTAGGGGCCCTAATCTACGAGCAGTACGTC. This encodes CASSLGALIYEQYV.

This clone was detected once. This chain links TRBV11-1 with TRBJ2-1; 8 bases match TRBD2. The junction had 2 bases not matched to a gene; V was cut back by 5 bases and J by 8 bases. Germline V gene data show CDR1 as SGHAT and CDR2 as FQDESV (reference sequence). This CDR3 has 12 residues. CDR3 in DNA: TGTGCCAGCAGCCCGCGGGGGGATGAGCAGTTCTTC. As protein: CASSPRGDEQFF.

The rearrangement links TRBV11-2 to TRBJ1-2, with 9 bases fitting TRBD1. V dropped 5 bases and J dropped 3; count of bases not matched to a gene: 10. Germline V gene sequence: CDR1 SGHAT, CDR2 FQNNGV. The CDR3 length is 16 residues. The CDR3 spells CASSEFSGQGYYGYTF. The CDR3 nucleotides are TGTGCCAGCAGCGAGTTTTCGGGACAGGGTTACTATGGCTACACCTTC.

The rearrangement uses TRBV6-6 and TRBJ1-2; 9 bases agree with TRBD1. The CDR3 contains 14 residues. Germline assignment: CDR1 MNHNY and CDR2 SVGAGI (reference sequence). The trim removed 5 bases at V and 4 bases at J, leaving 5 bases unmatched. The CDR3 region is CASSGDRVFYGYTF. For the CDR3, the DNA is TGTGCCAGCAGTGGGGACAGGGTCTTCTATGGCTACACCTTC.

The chain carries TRBV15 and TRBJ1-6, with 7 bases lining up with TRBD1. Germline CDR1 LNHNV, CDR2 YYDKDF (reference sequence). CDR3 length: 15 amino acids. Trimming removed 0 bases from V and 10 bases from J; junction bases left unmatched: 6. The CDR3 sequence is CATSREKGAGSPLHF. As DNA, the CDR3 is TGTGCCACCAGCAGAGAAAAGGGGGCAGGGTCACCCCTCCACTTT.

This rearrangement joins TRBV9 to TRBJ2-1; 10 bases align to TRBD2. The germline gives CDR1 SGDLS, CDR2 YYNGEE. This CDR3 spans 16 amino acids. The V segment lost 7 bases and the J segment 9 bases; nucleotides outside the gene matches: 16. Here the CDR3 reads CASGPLAGALVAEQFF. CDR3 in DNA: TGTGCCAGCGGCCCGCTAGCGGGAGCCCTTGTTGCTGAGCAGTTCTTC.

Remarks on this clone: This specimen includes other DNA sequences encoding the same CDR3. This sequence joins TRBV5-6 and TRBJ2-3; 7 nucleotides agree with TRBD1. Trimming removed 7 bases from V and 6 bases from J; junction bases left unmatched: 17. CDR1 and CDR2 from the germline V gene are SGHDT and YYEEEE. The CDR3 totals 16 residues. The CDR3 DNA sequence: TGTGCCAGCTCTTTACCGGGACAGCGACACCCTGATACGCAGTATTTT. Protein: CASSLPGQRHPDTQYF. Looking up the rest from reference TRBV5-6 and TRBJ2-3 gives the full variable domain: DAGVTQSPTHLIKTRGQQVTLRCSPKSGHDTVSWYQQALGQGPQFIFQYYEEEERQRGNFPDRFSGHQFPNYSSELNVNALLLGDSALYLCASSLPGQRHPDTQYFGPGTRLTVL.

V and J are TRBV7-6 and TRBJ2-2; tentatively, D is TRBD1 (6 bases). The V end was cut by 0 bases, the J end by 2 bases, with 10 bases between. This CDR3 is built from 16 residues. Germline V gene sequence: CDR1 SGHVS, CDR2 FNYEAQ. CDR3 bases: TGTGCCAGCAGCTTAGCGGGACAACCAAACACCGGGGAGCTGTTTTTT. Its translation: CASSLAGQPNTGELFF.

The V gene is TRBV4-1, the J gene TRBJ2-7; 9 bases align to TRBD2. This CDR3 spans 17 amino acids. CDR1 and CDR2 (germline): MGHRA, YSYEKL. The ends lost 0 bases at V and 1 base at J; junction bases unmatched: 7. The CDR3 coding sequence is TGCGCCAGCAGCCAAGAGACCGGACTAGCGCAATCCTACGAGCAGTACGTC. Protein sequence: CASSQETGLAQSYEQYV.

This chain uses TRBV18 with TRBJ2-3; a weak D match, TRBD2 (5 bases). CDR1 is KGHSH, CDR2 LQKENI, per germline. CDR3 length equals 14 residues. The germline V and J ends were trimmed by 4 bases and 2 bases, with 10 bases remaining between them. In DNA, the CDR3 is TGTGCCAGCTCACGGGAGAGTGACACAGATACGCAGTATTTT. Residues: CASSRESDTDTQYF.

The chain combines TRBV7-9 with TRBJ2-2; 9 nucleotides agree with TRBD1. The CDR3 length is 15 residues. V was pared by 5 bases and J by 6 bases, with 7 bases of the junction left unmatched. Germline V gives CDR1 SEHNR, CDR2 FQNEAQ (reference sequence). The CDR3 spells CASSPTGGAPGELFF. Written as DNA, the CDR3 is TGTGCCAGCAGCCCCACAGGGGGCGCCCCCGGGGAGCTGTTTTTT.

The rearrangement uses TRBV7-3 and TRBJ2-3, with D perhaps matching TRBD2 (5 bases). Trimming pared 5 bases from V and 12 bases from J, leaving 21 bases between. In germline, CDR1 is SGHTA, CDR2 FQGTGA. The CDR3 is 14 amino acids. CDR3 amino acids: CASSPLLGSGAQYF. The CDR3, as DNA: TGTGCCAGCAGCCCATTGCTTGGAAGCGGAGCTCAGTATTTT.

The CDR3 nucleotides are TGTGCCAGGGCGGGGGGGACTAGTAGGGGGCAGTACGTC. Its translation is CARAGGTSRGQYV. The rearrangement links TRBV9 to TRBJ2-7; the match to TRBD2 covers 9 bases. This CDR3 spans 13 amino acids. Germline V gene data show CDR1 as SGDLS and CDR2 as YYNGEE. J was trimmed by 9 bases and V by 8 bases; bases with no gene match: 12.

In its sample, this clone was seen a few times. The chain joins TRBV4-1 to TRBJ1-1, with D uncertain. CDR1 is MGHRA and CDR2 is YSYEKL in the germline V gene. Trimming pared 4 bases from V and 7 bases from J, leaving 19 bases between. The CDR3 has 15 residues. CDR3 sequence reads: CASSLSSAGSSEAFF. For the CDR3, the DNA is TGCGCCAGCAGCCTAAGTTCTGCGGGGTCCAGTGAAGCTTTCTTT.

The chain combines TRBV19 with TRBJ1-2; 9 nucleotides line up with TRBD1. The CDR3 totals 13 residues. Germline V gene data show CDR1 as LNHDA and CDR2 as SQIVND (reference sequence). V dropped 6 bases and J dropped 5; count of bases not matched to a gene: 4. Here the CDR3 DNA reads TGTGCCAGTAGGGGACAGGGAGAATATGGCTACACCTTC. Translation gives CASRGQGEYGYTF.

The chain is built from TRBV5-6 and TRBJ2-5; 15 bases match TRBD2. Germline lookup yields CDR1 SGHDT and CDR2 YYEEEE. Trimming at V came to 4 bases and at J to 4 bases, leaving 11 bases not matched to a gene. This CDR3 has 18 amino acids. The CDR3 sequence is CASSPGTSGGPIGETQYF. DNA for the CDR3: TGTGCCAGCAGCCCGGGGACTAGCGGGGGGCCGATCGGAGAGACCCAGTACTTC. The full variable domain, rest sourced from reference TRBV5-6 and TRBJ2-5, is DAGVTQSPTHLIKTRGQQVTLRCSPKSGHDTVSWYQQALGQGPQFIFQYYEEEERQRGNFPDRFSGHQFPNYSSELNVNALLLGDSALYLCASSPGTSGGPIGETQYFGPGTRLLVL.

The chain joins TRBV5-1 to TRBJ1-1; TRBD1 is a possible D gene (5 bases). This CDR3 region has 14 residues. Trimming removed 0 bases at V and 11 bases at J, with 17 bases between. Germline CDR1 is SGHRS and CDR2 is YFSETQ. In nucleotides, the CDR3 is TGCGCCAGCAGCTTGGGATTCAGGCTGGAGGGGGCTTTCTTT. It codes for CASSLGFRLEGAFF.

CDR3 nucleotides: TGCGCCAGCAGCGCTTCCGGGACTACTAACAATGAGCAGTTCTTC. Residues: CASSASGTTNNEQFF. This chain uses TRBV5-1 with TRBJ2-1, with 7 bases aligning to TRBD2. V shed 4 bases, J shed 5 bases, and the junction held 9 bases outside the gene matches. Germline CDR1 reads SGHRS; CDR2 reads YFSETQ. This CDR3 comprises 15 residues.

The count of this clone is one. V usage is TRBV4-1 and J usage is TRBJ2-5; TRBD1 might be the D (6 bases). V was pared by 1 base and J by 11 bases, with 20 bases between. This CDR3 has 15 amino acids. The germline V gene encodes CDR1 MGHRA and CDR2 YSYEKL. As DNA, the CDR3 is TGCGCCAGCAGCCAAGTGGGGGCTGGCGTTTGGGAGCAGTACTTC. Protein sequence: CASSQVGAGVWEQYF.

The rearrangement links TRBV6-5 to TRBJ2-3; TRBD2 matches 8 bases. V was pared by 8 bases and J by 3 bases, with 4 bases of the junction left unmatched. CDR3 size: 13 residues. Germline loops: CDR1 MNHEY, CDR2 SVGAGI. The CDR3 DNA reads as TGTGCCAGCCGGGGCGGGGGGACAGATACGCAGTATTTT. Its protein is CASRGGGTDTQYF.

The chain carries TRBV19 and TRBJ2-1; a weak D match, TRBD2 (5 bases). CDR3 length equals 15 residues. Trimming cost V 1 base and J 5 bases, with 12 bases left between them. From germline, CDR1 is LNHDA and CDR2 SQIVND (reference sequence). Here the CDR3 DNA reads TGTGCCAGTAGTATAGGGGGAGTAGGGAACAATGAGCAGTTCTTC. It yields the protein CASSIGGVGNNEQFF.